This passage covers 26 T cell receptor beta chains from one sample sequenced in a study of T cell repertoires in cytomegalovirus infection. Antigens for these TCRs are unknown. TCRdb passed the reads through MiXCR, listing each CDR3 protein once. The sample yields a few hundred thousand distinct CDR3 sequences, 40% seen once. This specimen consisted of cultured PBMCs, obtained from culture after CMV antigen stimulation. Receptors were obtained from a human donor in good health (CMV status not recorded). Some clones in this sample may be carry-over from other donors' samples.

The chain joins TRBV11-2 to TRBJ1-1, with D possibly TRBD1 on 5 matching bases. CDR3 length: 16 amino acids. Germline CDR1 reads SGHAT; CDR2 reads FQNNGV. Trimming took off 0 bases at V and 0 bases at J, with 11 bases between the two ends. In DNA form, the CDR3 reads TGTGCCAGCAGCTTAGAGGGGGGACTGATGAACACTGAAGCTTTCTTT. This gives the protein CASSLEGGLMNTEAFF.

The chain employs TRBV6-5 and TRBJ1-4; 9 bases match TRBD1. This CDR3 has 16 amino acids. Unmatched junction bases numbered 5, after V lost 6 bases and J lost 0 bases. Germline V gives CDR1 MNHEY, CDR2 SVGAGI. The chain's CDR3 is CASSRTGETTNEKLFF. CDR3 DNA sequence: TGTGCCAGCAGCAGGACAGGGGAAACAACTAATGAAAAACTGTTTTTT.

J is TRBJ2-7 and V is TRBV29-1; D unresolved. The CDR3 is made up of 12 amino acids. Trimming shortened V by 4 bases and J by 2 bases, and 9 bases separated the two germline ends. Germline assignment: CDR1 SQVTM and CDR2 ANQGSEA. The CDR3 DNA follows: TGCAGCGTTGGGGATGACCCCTACGAGCAGTACTTC. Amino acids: CSVGDDPYEQYF.

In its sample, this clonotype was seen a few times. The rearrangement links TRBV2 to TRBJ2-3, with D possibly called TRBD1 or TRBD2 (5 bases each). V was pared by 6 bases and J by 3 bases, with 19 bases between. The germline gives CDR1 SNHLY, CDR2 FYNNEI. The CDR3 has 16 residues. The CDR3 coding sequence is TGTGCCAGCAGATCACAAAGGGGACCAGGAACAGATACGCAGTATTTT. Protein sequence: CASRSQRGPGTDTQYF. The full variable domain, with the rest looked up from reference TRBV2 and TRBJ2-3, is EPEVTQTPSHQVTQMGQEVILRCVPISNHLYFYWYRQILGQKVEFLVSFYNNEISEKSEIFDDQFSVERPDGSNFTLKIRSTKLEDSAMYFCASRSQRGPGTDTQYFGPGTRLTVL.

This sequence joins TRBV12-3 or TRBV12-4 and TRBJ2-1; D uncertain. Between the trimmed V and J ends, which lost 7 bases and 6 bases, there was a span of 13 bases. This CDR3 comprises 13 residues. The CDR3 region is CASTLTSSNEQFF. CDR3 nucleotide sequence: TGTGCCAGCACCCTAACCTCTAGCAATGAGCAGTTCTTC.

As DNA, the CDR3 is TGTGCCAGTAGTATCACAGGGGGCGATCCTGAAGCTTTCTTT. Translated, it gives CASSITGGDPEAFF. V is TRBV19 and J is TRBJ1-1; 9 nucleotides agree with TRBD1. J lost 6 bases, V lost 3 bases, and 5 bases had no gene match. Germline loops: CDR1 LNHDA, CDR2 SQIVND (reference sequence). This CDR3 has 14 residues. The complete variable domain, with remaining parts taken from reference TRBV19 and TRBJ1-1, reads DGGITQSPKYLFRKEGQNVTLSCEQNLNHDAMYWYRQDPGQGLRLIYYSQIVNDFQKGDIAEGYSVSREKKESFPLTVTSAQKNPTAFYLCASSITGGDPEAFFGQGTRLTVV.

CDR3 sequence: CASSHGTGGLGGYTF. In DNA, the CDR3 is TGCGCCAGCAGCCACGGAACGGGAGGCCTGGGGGGCTACACCTTC. The V call is TRBV4-1, the J call TRBJ1-2; D remains unclear. The CDR3 loop spans 15 amino acids. CDR1 and CDR2 from the germline V gene are MGHRA and YSYEKL. Trimming removed 3 bases at V and 8 bases at J, with 19 bases between.

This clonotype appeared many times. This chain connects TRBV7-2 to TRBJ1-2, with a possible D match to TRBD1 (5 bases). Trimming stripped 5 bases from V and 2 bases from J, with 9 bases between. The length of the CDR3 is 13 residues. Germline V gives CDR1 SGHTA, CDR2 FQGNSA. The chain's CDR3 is CASSGDPNYGYTF. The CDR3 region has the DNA TGTGCCAGCAGCGGGGACCCCAACTATGGCTACACCTTC.

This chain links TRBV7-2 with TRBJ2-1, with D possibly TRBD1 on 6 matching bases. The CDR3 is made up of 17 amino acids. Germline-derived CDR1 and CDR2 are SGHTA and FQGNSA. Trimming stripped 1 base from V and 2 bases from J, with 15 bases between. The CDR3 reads CASSLGRGTRTYNEQFF. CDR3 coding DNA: TGTGCCAGCAGCTTAGGCAGGGGAACAAGGACCTACAATGAGCAGTTCTTC. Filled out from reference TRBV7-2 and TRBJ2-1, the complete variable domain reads GAGVSQSPSNKVTEKGKDVELRCDPISGHTALYWYRQSLGQGLEFLIYFQGNSAPDKSGLPSDRFSAERTGGSVSTLTIQRTQQEDSAVYLCASSLGRGTRTYNEQFFGPGTRLTVL.

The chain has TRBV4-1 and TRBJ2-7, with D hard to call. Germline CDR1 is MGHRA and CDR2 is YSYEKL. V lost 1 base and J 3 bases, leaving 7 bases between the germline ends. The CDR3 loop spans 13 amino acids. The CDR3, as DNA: TGCGCCAGCAGCCAAGGGGGTGTCTACGAGCAGTACTTC. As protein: CASSQGGVYEQYF.

CDR3 amino acids: CASSSSGTGIYEQYF. The CDR3 DNA follows: TGTGCCAGCAGCTCTTCCGGGACAGGGATCTACGAGCAGTACTTC. The chain is built from TRBV11-2 and TRBJ2-7, with 9 bases that match TRBD1. Germline-derived CDR1 and CDR2 are SGHAT and FQNNGV. V gave up 4 bases and J gave up 3 bases; unmatched junction bases: 7. There are 15 residues in the CDR3.

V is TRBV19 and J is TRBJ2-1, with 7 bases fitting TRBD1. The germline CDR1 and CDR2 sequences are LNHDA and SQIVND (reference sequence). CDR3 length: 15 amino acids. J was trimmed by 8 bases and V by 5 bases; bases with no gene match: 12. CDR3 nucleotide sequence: TGTGCCAGTAGTCCAGGGACAGCCGGTACGGATGAGCAGTTCTTC. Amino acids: CASSPGTAGTDEQFF.

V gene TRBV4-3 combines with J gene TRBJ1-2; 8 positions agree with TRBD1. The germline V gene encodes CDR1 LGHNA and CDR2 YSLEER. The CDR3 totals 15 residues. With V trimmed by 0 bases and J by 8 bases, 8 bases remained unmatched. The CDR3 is CASSQEWQGAQGYTF. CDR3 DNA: TGCGCCAGCAGCCAAGAGTGGCAGGGGGCGCAGGGCTACACCTTC.

The CDR3 protein is CAQGFGENEQFF. The CDR3 nucleotides are TGCGCGCAGGGCTTTGGGGAAAATGAGCAGTTCTTC. The genes are TRBV20-1 and TRBJ2-1; D perhaps matches TRBD1 (5 bases). CDR1 and CDR2 from the germline V gene are DFQATT and SNEGSKA (reference sequence). The CDR3 loop spans 12 amino acids.

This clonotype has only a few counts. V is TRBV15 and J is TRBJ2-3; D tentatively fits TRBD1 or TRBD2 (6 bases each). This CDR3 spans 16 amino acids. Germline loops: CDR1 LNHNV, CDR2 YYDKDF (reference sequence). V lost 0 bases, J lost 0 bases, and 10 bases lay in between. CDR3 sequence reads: CATSRDWGASTDTQYF. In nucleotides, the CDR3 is TGTGCCACCAGCAGAGATTGGGGGGCTAGCACAGATACGCAGTATTTT.

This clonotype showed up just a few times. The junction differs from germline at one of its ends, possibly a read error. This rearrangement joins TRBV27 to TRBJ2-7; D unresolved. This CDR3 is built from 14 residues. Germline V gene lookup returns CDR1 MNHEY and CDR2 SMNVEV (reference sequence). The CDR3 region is CASMDSGYSYEQYF. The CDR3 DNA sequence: TGTGCCAGCATGGATTCCGGATACTCCTATGAGCAGTACTTC.

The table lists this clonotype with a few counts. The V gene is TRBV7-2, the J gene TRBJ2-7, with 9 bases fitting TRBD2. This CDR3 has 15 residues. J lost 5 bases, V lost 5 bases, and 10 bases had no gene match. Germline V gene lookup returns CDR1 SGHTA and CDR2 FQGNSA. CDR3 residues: CASSPRRGGAHEQYF. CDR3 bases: TGTGCCAGCAGCCCGCGCCGCGGGGGGGCCCACGAGCAGTACTTC.

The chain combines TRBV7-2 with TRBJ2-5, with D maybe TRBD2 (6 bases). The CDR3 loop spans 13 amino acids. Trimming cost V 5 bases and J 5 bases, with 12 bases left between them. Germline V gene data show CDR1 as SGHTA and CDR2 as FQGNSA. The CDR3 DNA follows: TGTGCCAGCAGCCTGCGGGGAATGGAGACCCAGTACTTC. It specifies CASSLRGMETQYF.

DNA for the CDR3: TGTGCCAGCAGCCGTGACATGGAGACCCAGTACTTC. This encodes CASSRDMETQYF. The chain combines TRBV7-8 with TRBJ2-5, with D unclear. CDR3 length: 12 amino acids. V was cut by 5 bases and J by 5 bases, with 9 bases left in between. Germline CDR1 is SGHVS and CDR2 is FQNEAQ.

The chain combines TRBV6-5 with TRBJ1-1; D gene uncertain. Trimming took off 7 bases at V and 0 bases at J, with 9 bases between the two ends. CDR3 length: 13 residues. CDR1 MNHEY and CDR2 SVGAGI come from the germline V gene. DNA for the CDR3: TGTGCCAGCACCGAAAACATGAACACTGAAGCTTTCTTT. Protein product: CASTENMNTEAFF.

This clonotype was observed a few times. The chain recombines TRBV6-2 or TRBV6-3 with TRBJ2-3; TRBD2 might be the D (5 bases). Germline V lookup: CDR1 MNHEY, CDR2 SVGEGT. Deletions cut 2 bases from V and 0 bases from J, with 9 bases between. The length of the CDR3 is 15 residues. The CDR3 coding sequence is TGTGCCAGCAGTTACGATTCGGGGAGCACAGATACGCAGTATTTT. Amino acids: CASSYDSGSTDTQYF.

This CDR3 reads CASSVSQGYYEQYF. DNA of the CDR3: TGTGCCAGCAGCGTTTCACAGGGTTACTACGAGCAGTACTTC. J is TRBJ2-7 and V is TRBV27, with D possibly being TRBD1 (6 bases). The CDR3 is made up of 14 amino acids. V lost 6 bases, J lost 3 bases, and 15 bases lay in between. Per germline, CDR1 MNHEY and CDR2 SMNVEV (reference sequence).

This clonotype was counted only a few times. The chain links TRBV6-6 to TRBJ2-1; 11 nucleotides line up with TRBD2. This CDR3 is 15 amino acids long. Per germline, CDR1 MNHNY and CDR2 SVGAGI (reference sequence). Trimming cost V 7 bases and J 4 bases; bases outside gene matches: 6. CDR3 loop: CASIIGTSGYNEQFF. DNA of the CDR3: TGTGCCAGCATTATCGGGACTAGCGGATACAATGAGCAGTTCTTC.

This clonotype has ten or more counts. For the CDR3, the DNA is TGTGCCAGCAGCCTCCCGGGGAATACGCAGTATTTT. It yields the protein CASSLPGNTQYF. The chain uses TRBV7-2 and TRBJ2-3; a possible D gene is TRBD2 (5 bases). Germline lookup yields CDR1 SGHTA and CDR2 FQGNSA. The V end lost 5 bases, the J end lost 7 bases, and 10 bases lay between the germline ends. This CDR3 spans 12 amino acids.

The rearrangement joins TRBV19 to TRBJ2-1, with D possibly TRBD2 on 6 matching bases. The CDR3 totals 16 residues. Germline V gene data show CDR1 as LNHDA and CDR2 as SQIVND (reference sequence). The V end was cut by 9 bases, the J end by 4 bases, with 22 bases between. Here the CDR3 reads CASLPTRRGIYNEQFF. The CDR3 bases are TGTGCCAGCCTCCCAACCCGACGGGGGATATACAATGAGCAGTTCTTC.

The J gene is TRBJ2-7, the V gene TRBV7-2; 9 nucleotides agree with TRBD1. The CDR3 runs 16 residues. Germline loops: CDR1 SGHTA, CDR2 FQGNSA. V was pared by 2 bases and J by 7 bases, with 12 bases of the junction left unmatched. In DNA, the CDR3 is TGTGCCAGCAGCTTATATTTCGGGACAGGGTTGCGGGAGCAGTACTTC. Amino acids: CASSLYFGTGLREQYF.